The subject of this entry is one TCR beta chain. Its specificity is not known. It was into CD45RA+ naive and CD45RA-negative memory subsets that the CD4+ cells were split. This specimen belongs to a study of shared clonotypes between healthy human individuals. Germline CDR1 GTSNPN, CDR2 SVGIG (reference sequence). The CDR3 is 15 residues long. V lost 2 bases, J lost 6 bases, and 18 bases lay in between. The assay was immunoSEQ multiplex PCR, and TCRdb's table has in-frame clones only and misses some. The sample includes 2 million to 2.5 million clones, 90% to 97% of them seen just once. The study, taken as a whole, reports: Sharing of clonotypes among donors was expected to vary with sequencing depth.

This receptor was obtained from a man younger than 30 in good health. This chain uses TRBV30 with TRBJ2-3, with a possible D match to TRBD2 (6 bases). The specimen sequenced was naive CD4+ T cells sorted from blood. The subset denotes: CD45RA+ positively selected. Here the CDR3 DNA reads TGTGCCTGGAGTTCCACGGGACTTATGTATGATACGCAGTATTTT. Protein: CAWSSTGLMYDTQYF.